This is a list of T cell receptor beta chains from one sample in a study of shared clonotypes between healthy human individuals. Libraries were prepared by immunoSEQ multiplex PCR; TCRdb keeps only in-frame clonotypes and omits some of them. The repertoire holds 600,000 to 700,000 clones, with more than 70% as singletons. The sample taken for sequencing was memory CD4+ T cells sorted from blood. The receptors here all came from a woman under 40 in good health. Both conserved end residues are part of each CDR3. D genes are given only for firm matches. Expanded clones are given a class, and other clones once, few, many or no size at all.

V gene	CDR3 length	D gene	clone size	J gene	CDR3 DNA	CDR3 protein
TRBV28	14	.	once	TRBJ1-3	TGTGCCAGCAGCAGTGGGACAAATGGAAACACCATATATTTT	CASSSGTNGNTIYF
TRBV10-1	13	TRBD2	.	TRBJ2-2	TGCGCCAGCAGTCTTAGCGGGACCGGGGAGCTGTTTTTT	CASSLSGTGELFF
TRBV30	15	.	few	TRBJ2-5	TGTGCCTGGAGTGTACGAGACTACATCCAAGAGACCCAGTACTTC	CAWSVRDYIQETQYF
TRBV28	11	.	.	TRBJ2-3	TGTGCCAGCAACAGTCGGGATACGCAGTATTTT	CASNSRDTQYF
TRBV28	18	.	.	TRBJ1-4	TGTGCCACCAAACCCCAGAGAGGCGGACAAGCAACTAATGAAAAACTGTTTTTT	CATKPQRGGQATNEKLFF
TRBV29-1	14	TRBD2	.	TRBJ2-1	TGCAGCGTCAAGGGGACTAGCGGGATCAATGAGCAGTTCTTC	CSVKGTSGINEQFF
TRBV5-4	15	TRBD2	.	TRBJ2-2	TGTGCCAGCAGGGGATCAGCGGGGACGTTCGGGGAGCTGTTTTTT	CASRGSAGTFGELFF
TRBV7-9	14	TRBD1	.	TRBJ1-2	TGTGCCAGCAGCTTCGGGACAGGGGGCGATGGCTACACCTTC	CASSFGTGGDGYTF
TRBV5-4	14	TRBD1	.	TRBJ1-3	TGTGCCAGCAGCACGGCGACAGGGGGAAACACCATATATTTT	CASSTATGGNTIYF
TRBV6-1	15	TRBD1	.	TRBJ2-7	TGTGCCAGCAGAATGACAGGGGGCGACTCCTACGAGCAGTACTTC	CASRMTGGDSYEQYF
TRBV5-4	16	.	.	TRBJ2-3	TGTGCCAGCAGCTTGGCCCGTGGGGCTAGCACAGATACGCAGTATTTT	CASSLARGASTDTQYF
TRBV7-6	16	.	once	TRBJ2-2	TGTGCCAGCAGCTTAGTTGGAGGGCCGAACACCGGGGAGCTGTTTTTT	CASSLVGGPNTGELFF
TRBV5-6	12	.	.	TRBJ1-1	TGTGCCAGCAGCATAAGGGGGTTTGGAGCTTTCTTT	CASSIRGFGAFF
TRBV7-2	14	.	.	TRBJ1-1	TGTGCCAGCAGCACGCCCGGGGGGTATACTGAAGCTTTCTTT	CASSTPGGYTEAFF
TRBV6-5	15	.	.	TRBJ2-7	TGTGCCAGCAGTTACCTCCTCGGGAGCCGCTACGAGCAGTACTTC	CASSYLLGSRYEQYF
TRBV9	15	.	.	TRBJ1-1	TGTGCCAGCAGCTTAAGGACAGAGATGAACACTGAAGCTTTCTTT	CASSLRTEMNTEAFF
TRBV5-1	13	.	.	TRBJ2-7	TGCGCCAGCAGCTCGGACAGTACCTACGAGCAGTACTTC	CASSSDSTYEQYF
TRBV23-1	15	TRBD1	.	TRBJ2-7	TGCGCCACCGGGATAATACAGGGGAAGGATTACGAGCAGTACTTC	CATGIIQGKDYEQYF
TRBV29-1	12	TRBD2	.	TRBJ2-7	TGCAGCGTCGGGACTAGCGGGAGAGAGCAGTACTTC	CSVGTSGREQYF
TRBV7-2	15	TRBD1	.	TRBJ1-5	TGTGCCAGCAGTACTAGGACAGGGAGCAATCAGCCCCAGCATTTT	CASSTRTGSNQPQHF
TRBV5-1	14	TRBD2	few	TRBJ2-1	TGCGCCAGCAGGACTAGCGGGGGGTACAATGAGCAGTTCTTC	CASRTSGGYNEQFF
TRBV5-1	15	.	.	TRBJ2-5	TGCGCCAGCAGCTTGGGGGCAGGACTCCAAGAGACCCAGTACTTC	CASSLGAGLQETQYF
TRBV2	15	.	many	TRBJ1-5	TGTGCCAGCAGGCTAGGCCGAGACTTTTATCAGCCCCAGCATTTT	CASRLGRDFYQPQHF
TRBV5-1	20	TRBD2	.	TRBJ2-3	TGCGCCAGCAGCCAAGGCTGGTTCGCGGGAGGCCGAAGTTTCACAGATACGCAGTATTTT	CASSQGWFAGGRSFTDTQYF
TRBV9	13	TRBD1	.	TRBJ1-2	TGTGCCAGCAGTGGGACAGGTCGGGGGGGCTACACCTTC	CASSGTGRGGYTF
TRBV6-6	13	.	.	TRBJ2-5	TGTGCCAGCAGTTTGGTCCTGGGGGAGACCCAGTACTTC	CASSLVLGETQYF
TRBV29-1	17	.	once	TRBJ1-1	TGCAGCGCCGGAAACTTGAAGACAGGATGGAAGAACACTGAAGCTTTCTTT	CSAGNLKTGWKNTEAFF
TRBV15	14	.	many	TRBJ1-4	TGTGCCACCAGCAGAGACGGGACGGATGAAAAACTGTTTTTT	CATSRDGTDEKLFF